The present entry profiles one T cell receptor beta chain with its context. Only one count was recorded for this clonotype. There is no known antigen for this receptor. The record has no base qualities; no much larger clone is one base away. A solitary read yields weak support. Flow cytometry had shown CD8+CD57+ cell expansion in the patients selected for sequencing. Severe acquired aplastic anemia was diagnosed in all patients according to International Study of Aplastic Anemia and Agranulocytosis and Camitta criteria. No patient had received any therapy when blood was sampled. The study deep-sequenced TCR repertoires of sorted CD4+ and CD8+ blood T cells from severe aplastic anemia patients and healthy subjects. Patients were enrolled in the USA under clinicaltrials.gov protocols 00001620, 01623167, 00001397, 00071045, 00081523 and 00961064. Ficoll-Paque density gradient centrifugation was used to isolate peripheral blood mononuclear cells. CD4+ and CD8+ T cells were sorted by FACS or magnetic beads before DNA extraction.

Profiling of TCR beta VDJ combinations and CDR3 sequences used genomic DNA as the template. An Illumina HiSeq 2000 was the platform used for TCR repertoire sequencing. The original pipeline was this. TRBV/TRBJ rearrangement plots, CDR3 size and DJ length profiles, and Simpson's diversity index were used to assess repertoires. The immunodominant clone was defined as the most abundant DNA sequence in deep sequencing data. CDR3 amino acid sequences were checked for sharing across subjects and were also compared against the VDJdb database and published repertoires. In-frame beta chains were kept once TCRdb had trimmed the public reads at Q25 with fastp and called clones with MiXCR. Every CDR3 protein is listed once, alongside the most common genes and DNA of its rows. The V and J calls, along with clone size, are taken from TCRdb and not from the paper's own processing. This sample comprises roughly 200,000 distinct CDR3 sequences, 50% to 70% of them detected only once. The ten largest make up roughly 61% of the sample.

This sample was taken from a study of CD8+CD57+ T cells in acquired aplastic anemia (dated by TCRdb to the late 2010s). Turning to the overall study: A mean of approximately 3 ug of DNA, ranging from about 0.19 to 30 ug, was extracted from sorted CD4+ and CD8+ cells. CD8+CD57+ expansion was defined as frequency above the mean frequency observed in healthy subjects. General conclusions and limits of the study: Twenty-nine CD8+ CDR3 sequences were shared between patients and controls but appeared highly expressed in patients and within their immunodominant clones. CD8+ Simpson's diversity did not differ significantly between patients and healthy controls (P=0.060).

CDR1 and CDR2 are read off the germline V gene as MNHEY and SVGAGI. From the cysteine up to the phenylalanine, the CDR3 has a length of 15 residues. The entry retains the CDR3 DNA only, 45 bases that are in frame from base 1. The V and J ends are trimmed by 4 bases and 4 bases, leaving 16 bases between them. The chain was built from TRBV6-5 and TRBJ1-2; the D region possibly corresponds to TRBD1 (5 bases align). Sequencing was performed on sorted CD4+, CD8+, or CD8+CD57+ T cells (not recorded which) from PBMCs. This sequence originates from a human donor with aplastic anemia. The DNA sequence reads TGTGCCAGCAGTTTCAAGGGGACGGTGTTCTATGGCTACACCTTC. Translated, this gives CASSFKGTVFYGYTF.